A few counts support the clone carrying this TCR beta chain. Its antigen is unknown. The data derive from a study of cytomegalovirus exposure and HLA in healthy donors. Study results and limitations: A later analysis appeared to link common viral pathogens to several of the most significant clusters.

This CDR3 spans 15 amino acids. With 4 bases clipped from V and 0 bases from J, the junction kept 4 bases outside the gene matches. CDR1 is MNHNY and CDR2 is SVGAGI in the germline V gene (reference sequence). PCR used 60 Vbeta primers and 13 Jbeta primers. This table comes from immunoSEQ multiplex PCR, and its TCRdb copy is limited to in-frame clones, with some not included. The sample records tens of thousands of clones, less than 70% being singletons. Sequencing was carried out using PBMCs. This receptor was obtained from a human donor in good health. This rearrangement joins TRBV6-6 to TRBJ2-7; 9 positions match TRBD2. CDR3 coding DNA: TGTGCCAGCAGTTTGCGGGGGGGCAGCTCCTACGAGCAGTACTTC. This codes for CASSLRGGSSYEQYF.